The 8 T cell receptor beta chains in this list originate from one sample, sequenced in a study of radiotherapy plus CTLA-4 blockade in lung cancer. Produced via immunoSEQ multiplex PCR; TCRdb's table is partial and in-frame only. The data hold about 43,000 clones, with about 70% observed a single time. The starting material was peripheral blood, obtained from a patient treated with radiotherapy plus ipilimumab. The receptors shown here come from a human donor with non-small cell lung cancer who had a partial response to radiotherapy plus ipilimumab.

The chain links TRBV2 to TRBJ1-5, with 10 bases aligning to TRBD1. V dropped 6 bases and J dropped 7; count of bases not matched to a gene: 9. CDR3 length: 15 amino acids. The V gene's germline CDR1 is SNHLY and CDR2 FYNNEI. CDR3 protein: CASRGTDRGGQPQHF. DNA of the CDR3: TGTGCCAGCAGGGGTACGGACAGGGGGGGGCAGCCCCAGCATTTT.

The chain employs TRBV19 and TRBJ2-2, with TRBD2 identical over 7 bases. The V segment lost 7 bases and the J segment 5 bases; nucleotides outside the gene matches: 13. Germline V lookup: CDR1 LNHDA, CDR2 SQIVND (reference sequence). This CDR3 comprises 16 residues. CDR3 sequence reads: CASTPLGGRGTGELFF. As DNA, the CDR3 is TGTGCCAGTACCCCCCTAGGCGGGAGAGGGACCGGGGAGCTGTTTTTT.

V is TRBV11-2 and J is TRBJ1-2; 11 bases align to TRBD1. Germline V gives CDR1 SGHAT, CDR2 FQNNGV. V was pared by 1 base and J by 4 bases, with 2 bases of the junction left unmatched. CDR3 length: 15 residues. The CDR3 DNA is TGTGCCAGCAGCTTAGTTGGACAGGGGGCCTATGGCTACACCTTC. Translation: CASSLVGQGAYGYTF.

The J gene is TRBJ1-1, the V gene TRBV9; tentatively, D is TRBD1 (5 bases). This CDR3 has 13 residues. Germline assignment: CDR1 SGDLS and CDR2 YYNGEE. V was shortened by 2 bases and J by 5 bases, with 10 bases between the two germline ends. CDR3 in amino acids: CASSVGGRTEAFF. In nucleotides, the CDR3 is TGTGCCAGCAGCGTGGGGGGGAGGACTGAAGCTTTCTTT.

The J gene is TRBJ2-1, the V gene TRBV5-1, with TRBD2 identical over 8 bases. Germline V gene sequence: CDR1 SGHRS, CDR2 YFSETQ. V shed 2 bases and J 6 bases; nucleotides not matched to a gene: 19. The CDR3 runs to 19 residues. The CDR3 DNA is TGCGCCAGCAGCTTAGGTTACCGGCCGGGACTAGAAATTCCCAATGAGCAGTTCTTC. The encoded protein is CASSLGYRPGLEIPNEQFF. Complete variable domain (other parts from reference TRBV5-1 and TRBJ2-1): KAGVTQTPRYLIKTRGQQVTLSCSPISGHRSVSWYQQTPGQGLQFLFEYFSETQRNKGNFPGRFSGRQFSNSRSEMNVSTLELGDSALYLCASSLGYRPGLEIPNEQFFGPGTRLTVL.

This clone turned up a few times. This rearrangement joins TRBV29-1 to TRBJ2-7; 8 bases align to TRBD2. The CDR3 spans 12 residues. V gave up 6 bases and J gave up 3 bases; unmatched junction bases: 4. Per germline, CDR1 SQVTM and CDR2 ANQGSEA. In DNA, the CDR3 is TGCAGCGTCGGGAGGGGTCGCTACGAGCAGTACTTC. It encodes CSVGRGRYEQYF.

CDR3 sequence (DNA): TGCGCCAGCAGCCCCGGAGTGGCCAATGAGCAGTTCTTC. It codes for CASSPGVANEQFF. The rearrangement links TRBV5-1 to TRBJ2-1; no definite D call. This CDR3 contains 13 residues. Germline V gives CDR1 SGHRS, CDR2 YFSETQ. V lost 4 bases to trimming and J lost 6 bases, with 11 bases between them.

As regards this clone: A junction end diverges from the germline sequence, so it may reflect a read error. Other DNA sequences in this sample translate to the same CDR3. The chain couples TRBV4-3 to TRBJ1-4; TRBD1 is a possible D gene (6 bases). This CDR3 region has 16 residues. CDR1 is LGHNA, CDR2 YSLEER, per germline. The CDR3 loop reads CASSQDFDRSGEKLFF. CDR3 nucleotides: TGCGCCAGCAGTCAAGATTTCGACAGGTCGGGTGAAAAACTGTTTTTT.